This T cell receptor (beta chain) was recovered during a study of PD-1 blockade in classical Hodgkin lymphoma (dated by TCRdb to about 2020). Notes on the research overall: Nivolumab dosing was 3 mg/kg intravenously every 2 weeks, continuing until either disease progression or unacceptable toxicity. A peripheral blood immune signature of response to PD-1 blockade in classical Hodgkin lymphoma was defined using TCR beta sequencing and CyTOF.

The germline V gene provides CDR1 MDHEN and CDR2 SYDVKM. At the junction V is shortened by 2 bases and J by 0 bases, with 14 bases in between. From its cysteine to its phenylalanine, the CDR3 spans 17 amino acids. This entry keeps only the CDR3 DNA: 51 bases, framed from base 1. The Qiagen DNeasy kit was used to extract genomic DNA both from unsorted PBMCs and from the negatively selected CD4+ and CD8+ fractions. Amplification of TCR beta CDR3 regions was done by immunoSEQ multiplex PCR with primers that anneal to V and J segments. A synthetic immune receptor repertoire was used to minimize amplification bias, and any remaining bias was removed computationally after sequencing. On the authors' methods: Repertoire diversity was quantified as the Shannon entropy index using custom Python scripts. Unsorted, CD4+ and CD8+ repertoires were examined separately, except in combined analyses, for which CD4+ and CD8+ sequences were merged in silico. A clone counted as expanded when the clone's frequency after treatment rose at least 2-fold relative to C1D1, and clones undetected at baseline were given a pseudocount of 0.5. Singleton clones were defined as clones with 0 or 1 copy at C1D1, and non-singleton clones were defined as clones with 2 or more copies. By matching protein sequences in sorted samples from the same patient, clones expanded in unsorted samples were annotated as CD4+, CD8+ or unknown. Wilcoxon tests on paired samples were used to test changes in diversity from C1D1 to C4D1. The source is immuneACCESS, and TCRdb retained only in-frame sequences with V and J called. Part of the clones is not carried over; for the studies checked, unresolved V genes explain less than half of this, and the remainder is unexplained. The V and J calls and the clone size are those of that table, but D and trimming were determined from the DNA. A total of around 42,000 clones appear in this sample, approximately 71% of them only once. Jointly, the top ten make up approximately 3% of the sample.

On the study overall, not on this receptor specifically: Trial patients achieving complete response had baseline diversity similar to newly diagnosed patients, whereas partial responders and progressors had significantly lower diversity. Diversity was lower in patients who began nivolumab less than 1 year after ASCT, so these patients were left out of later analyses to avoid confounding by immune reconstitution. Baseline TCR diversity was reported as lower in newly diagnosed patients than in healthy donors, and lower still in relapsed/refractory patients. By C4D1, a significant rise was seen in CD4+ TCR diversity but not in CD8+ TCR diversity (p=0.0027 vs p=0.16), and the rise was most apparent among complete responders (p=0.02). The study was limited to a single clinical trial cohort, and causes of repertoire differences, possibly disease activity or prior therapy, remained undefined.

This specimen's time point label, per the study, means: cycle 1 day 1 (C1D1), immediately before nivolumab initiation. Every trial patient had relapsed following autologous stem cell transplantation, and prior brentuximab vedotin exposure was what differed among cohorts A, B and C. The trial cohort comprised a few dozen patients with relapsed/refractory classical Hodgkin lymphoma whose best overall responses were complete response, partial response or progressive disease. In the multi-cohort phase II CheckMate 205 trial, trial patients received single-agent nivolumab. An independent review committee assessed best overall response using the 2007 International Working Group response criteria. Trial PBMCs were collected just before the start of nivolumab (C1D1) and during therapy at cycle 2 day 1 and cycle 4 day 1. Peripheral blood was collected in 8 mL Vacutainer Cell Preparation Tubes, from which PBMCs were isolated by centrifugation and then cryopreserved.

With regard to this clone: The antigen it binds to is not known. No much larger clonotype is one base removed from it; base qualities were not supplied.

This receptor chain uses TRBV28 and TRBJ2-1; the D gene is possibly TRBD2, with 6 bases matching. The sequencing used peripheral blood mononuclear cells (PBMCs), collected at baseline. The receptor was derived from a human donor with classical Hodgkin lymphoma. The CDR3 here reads CASSLLTGGLSYNEQFF. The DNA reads TGTGCCAGCAGTTTACTGACTGGAGGGCTCTCCTACAATGAGCAGTTCTTC. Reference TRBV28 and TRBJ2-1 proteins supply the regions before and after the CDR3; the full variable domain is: DVKVTQSSRYLVKRTGEKVFLECVQDMDHENMFWYRQDPGLGLRLIYFSYDVKMKEKGDIPEGYSVSREKKERFSLILESASTNQTSMYLCASSLLTGGLSYNEQFFGPGTRLTVL.